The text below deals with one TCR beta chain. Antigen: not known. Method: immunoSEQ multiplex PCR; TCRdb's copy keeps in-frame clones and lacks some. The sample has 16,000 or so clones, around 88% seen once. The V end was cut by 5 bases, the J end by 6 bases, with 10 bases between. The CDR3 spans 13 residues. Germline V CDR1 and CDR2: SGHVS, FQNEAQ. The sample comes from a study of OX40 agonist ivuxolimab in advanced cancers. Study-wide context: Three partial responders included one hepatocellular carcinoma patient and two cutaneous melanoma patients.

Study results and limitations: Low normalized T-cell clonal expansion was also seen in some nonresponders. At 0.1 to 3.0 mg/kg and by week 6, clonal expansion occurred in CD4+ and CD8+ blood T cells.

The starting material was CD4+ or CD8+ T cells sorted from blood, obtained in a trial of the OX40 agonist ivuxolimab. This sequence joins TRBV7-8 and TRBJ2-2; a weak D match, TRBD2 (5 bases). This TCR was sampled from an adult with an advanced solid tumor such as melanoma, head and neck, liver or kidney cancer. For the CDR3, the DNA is TGTGCCAGCAGCCAAGGACTCGCCGGGGAGCTGTTTTTT. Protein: CASSQGLAGELFF.